This passage covers 22 T cell receptor beta chains from one sample sequenced in a study of blood T cells in healthy people across ages. Through a sample-barcoded 5' primer and a J-beta primer mix, a second PCR was run for roughly 6 to 12 cycles. TCRdb re-derived calls from the 5' RACE reads in MiXCR, one entry per CDR3 protein. The sample has 270,000 or so distinct CDR3 sequences, 25% to 30% seen once; the top ten hold 29%. The sequencing sample was made of blood. All receptors come from a woman aged 70-85 years in good health.

This clonotype was recorded a few times. This chain uses TRBV5-1 with TRBJ2-7; D gene uncertain. Germline V gene data show CDR1 as SGHRS and CDR2 as YFSETQ. Between the trimmed V and J ends, which lost 2 bases and 5 bases, there was a span of 8 bases. This CDR3 contains 12 residues. The CDR3 sequence: CASSLEENEQYF. The CDR3 bases are TGCGCCAGCAGCTTAGAGGAGAACGAGCAGTACTTC.

The chain links TRBV7-8 to TRBJ2-7; D is possibly TRBD1 (5 bases). Germline assignment: CDR1 SGHVS and CDR2 FQNEAQ. The CDR3 length is 14 residues. V lost 1 base and J lost 4, with 11 bases in between. The CDR3 DNA sequence: TGTGCCAGCAGCTTAGGGAGTCAGGGATACGAGCAGTACTTC. This encodes CASSLGSQGYEQYF.

This chain uses TRBV7-2 with TRBJ1-3; the D is unclear. Germline V CDR1 and CDR2: SGHTA, FQGNSA. The CDR3 length is 16 residues. V dropped 1 base and J dropped 1 base, with 11 bases sitting between them. The CDR3 region has the DNA TGTGCCAGCAGCTTAGGAATGGCGGGGTCTGGAAACACCATATATTTT. Protein: CASSLGMAGSGNTIYF.

This clonotype was seen a handful of times. The chain employs TRBV7-2 and TRBJ2-7; D ambiguous. V gave up 2 bases and J gave up 2 bases, with 10 bases separating them. Looked up from germline, CDR1 is SGHTA and CDR2 is FQGNSA. The CDR3 length is 14 residues. CDR3 in amino acids: CASSLMLAPYEQYF. In nucleotides, the CDR3 is TGTGCCAGCAGCTTAATGCTCGCCCCCTACGAGCAGTACTTC.

This chain connects TRBV5-1 to TRBJ2-4; TRBD2 aligns across 7 bases. V shed 4 bases and J 8 bases; nucleotides not matched to a gene: 9. This CDR3 has 14 residues. The V gene's germline CDR1 is SGHRS and CDR2 YFSETQ. CDR3 residues: CASSLPGLGDIQYF. CDR3 coding DNA: TGCGCCAGCAGCCTCCCAGGACTAGGGGACATTCAGTACTTC.

Comment on this clonotype: The germline gene is not matched at one end of the junction; a read error may be the cause. This sequence joins TRBV6-2 or TRBV6-3 and TRBJ2-1; D is undetermined. The CDR3 loop spans 12 amino acids. Germline values: CDR1 MNHEY, CDR2 SVGEGT. The CDR3 coding sequence is TGTCCCAGCAGCTACCCTAACAATGAGCAGTTCTTC. The encoded protein is CPSSYPNNEQFF.

This clonotype has just a few counts. V usage is TRBV5-1 and J usage is TRBJ2-3, with D maybe TRBD1 (6 bases). This CDR3 is 14 amino acids long. Trimming removed 4 bases from V and 0 bases from J, with 9 bases in between. Germline V gene data show CDR1 as SGHRS and CDR2 as YFSETQ. The chain's CDR3 is CASSPGESTDTQYF. CDR3 DNA sequence: TGCGCCAGCAGCCCAGGGGAAAGCACAGATACGCAGTATTTT.

For the CDR3, the DNA is TGTGCCAGCAGCGTAGATTTGTCAAGCTCTGGAAACACCATATATTTT. Protein product: CASSVDLSSSGNTIYF. The chain employs TRBV9 and TRBJ1-3; D uncertain. With 0 bases removed from V and 0 bases from J, the gap between germline ends came to 10 bases. The CDR3 is made up of 16 amino acids. CDR1 and CDR2 (germline): SGDLS, YYNGEE.

This clonotype came up a few times. CDR3 DNA: TGCAGTGCTAGAGGAGGGCTAGCGGGAGGGCTATTGATCGACGTGGAGCAGTTCTTC. It translates to CSARGGLAGGLLIDVEQFF. The V and J genes are TRBV20-1 and TRBJ2-1, with TRBD2 matching 12 bases. The J segment lost 10 bases and the V segment lost 1 base, leaving 20 bases of the junction unmatched. CDR1 and CDR2 (germline): DFQATT, SNEGSKA (reference sequence). This CDR3 is 19 amino acids long.

This clonotype was detected many times. The genes are TRBV28 and TRBJ2-7, with 8 bases that match TRBD2. V dropped 2 bases and J dropped 2; count of bases not matched to a gene: 5. This CDR3 comprises 15 residues. Germline V gives CDR1 MDHEN, CDR2 SYDVKM. DNA of the CDR3: TGTGCCAGCAGTTTAGCGGGAGGAGGGACCTACGAGCAGTACTTC. Translated: CASSLAGGGTYEQYF.

The chain couples TRBV20-1 to TRBJ1-4, with D unclear. This CDR3 is built from 13 residues. Germline V gene data show CDR1 as DFQATT and CDR2 as SNEGSKA (reference sequence). With 8 bases removed from V and 5 bases from J, the gap between germline ends came to 15 bases. The CDR3 nucleotides are TGCAGTATCCTGGGCCAGAAGAATGAAAAACTGTTTTTT. It encodes CSILGQKNEKLFF.

The chain employs TRBV11-3 and TRBJ2-5, with a possible D match to TRBD1 (6 bases). Near its end, the DNA agrees better with TRBJ2-1, so the J call may be wrong. Germline CDR1 SGHNT, CDR2 YENEEA. This CDR3 has 12 residues. DNA of the CDR3: TGTGCCAGCAGCCCCCTAGACAGGGAGCAGTTCTTC. The encoded protein is CASSPLDREQFF.

The sample holds many counts of this clonotype. The rearrangement uses TRBV4-1 and TRBJ2-5; D is tentatively TRBD1 or TRBD2 (5 bases each). V was clipped by 8 bases and J by 4 bases, with 14 bases between them. Germline assignment: CDR1 MGHRA and CDR2 YSYEKL. The CDR3 runs 13 residues. The CDR3 nucleotides read TGCGCCAGCGCGTTGGGGGTGGCAGAGACCCAGTACTTC. The encoded protein is CASALGVAETQYF.

This clonotype has at least ten counts. This chain uses TRBV7-9 with TRBJ2-5; 10 nucleotides line up with TRBD1. V shed 2 bases and J 1 base; nucleotides not matched to a gene: 4. Per the germline V gene, CDR1 is SEHNR and CDR2 is FQNEAQ (reference sequence). This CDR3 spans 16 amino acids. CDR3 sequence (DNA): TGTGCCAGCAGCTTAAGGACAGGGGGATCCCAAGAGACCCAGTACTTC. As protein: CASSLRTGGSQETQYF.

The rearrangement uses TRBV28 and TRBJ2-3; D ambiguous. V was cut by 10 bases and J by 4 bases, with 9 bases left in between. Germline assignment: CDR1 MDHEN and CDR2 SYDVKM. The CDR3 totals 11 residues. CDR3 in amino acids: CATEAPDTQYF. The CDR3 nucleotides are TGTGCCACCGAGGCCCCAGATACGCAGTATTTT. Full variable domain (remainder filled in from reference TRBV28 and TRBJ2-3): DVKVTQSSRYLVKRTGEKVFLECVQDMDHENMFWYRQDPGLGLRLIYFSYDVKMKEKGDIPEGYSVSREKKERFSLILESASTNQTSMYLCATEAPDTQYFGPGTRLTVL.

This clonotype has more than one count but fewer than ten. The chain combines TRBV20-1 with TRBJ2-1; 14 bases are a match to TRBD2. Unmatched junction bases numbered 15, after V lost 4 bases and J lost 7 bases. Germline values: CDR1 DFQATT, CDR2 SNEGSKA (reference sequence). The CDR3 extends over 18 amino acids. CDR3: CSATYPGTSGRYRNEQFF. CDR3 DNA sequence: TGCAGTGCTACTTATCCGGGGACTAGCGGGAGATACAGGAATGAGCAGTTCTTC.

J is TRBJ2-1 and V is TRBV20-1, with TRBD1 as a possible D gene (5 bases). V gave up 6 bases and J gave up 5 bases, with 11 bases separating them. Germline V gives CDR1 DFQATT, CDR2 SNEGSKA (reference sequence). There are 12 residues in the CDR3. CDR3 in amino acids: CSAPGHNNEQFF. The CDR3 nucleotides read TGCAGTGCCCCCGGACACAACAATGAGCAGTTCTTC.

This clonotype was counted a few times. The CDR3 DNA sequence: TGCAGCGTTGTCGGCCAGCCCCCCTACGAGCAGTACTTC. Translation gives CSVVGQPPYEQYF. This chain connects TRBV29-1 to TRBJ2-7, with D uncertain. The CDR3 is 13 residues long. Trimming took 4 bases from V and 2 from J, leaving 12 bases between them. Per germline, CDR1 SQVTM and CDR2 ANQGSEA.

J is TRBJ1-1 and V is TRBV7-9; no clear D gene. V lost 1 base and J 7 bases, leaving 10 bases between the germline ends. The CDR3 is made up of 13 amino acids. The germline CDR1 and CDR2 sequences are SEHNR and FQNEAQ (reference sequence). In nucleotides, the CDR3 is TGTGCCAGCAGCTTAGGACTATATGGTGAAGCTTTCTTT. This sequence encodes CASSLGLYGEAFF.

This clonotype came up many times. The chain has TRBV6-6 and TRBJ2-4; 7 bases match TRBD1. With 6 bases clipped from V and 8 bases from J, the junction kept 13 bases outside the gene matches. The CDR3 covers 15 residues. The germline gives CDR1 MNHNY, CDR2 SVGAGI (reference sequence). The CDR3, as DNA: TGTGCCAGCAGACGCAAGACAGGGTCGCTTGACATTCAGTACTTC. Translated, it gives CASRRKTGSLDIQYF.

This clonotype was observed a handful of times. CDR3 DNA sequence: TGTGCCAGCAGCTCGGACTTACCAACTAATGAAAAACTGTTTTTT. Residues: CASSSDLPTNEKLFF. The genes are TRBV11-2 and TRBJ1-4; D not resolved. The CDR3 runs 15 residues. Germline V gene lookup returns CDR1 SGHAT and CDR2 FQNNGV. V shed 4 bases and J shed 0 bases, with 9 bases lying between them.

The rearrangement joins TRBV7-9 to TRBJ2-5, with TRBD2 matching 11 bases. Per the germline V gene, CDR1 is SEHNR and CDR2 is FQNEAQ (reference sequence). The CDR3 runs to 17 residues. V dropped 2 bases and J dropped 5; count of bases not matched to a gene: 10. As DNA, the CDR3 is TGTGCCAGCAGCTTAAGTAGCGGGAGGGCGTCAGCGGAGACCCAGTACTTC. It specifies CASSLSSGRASAETQYF.